The 5 T cell receptor beta chains given below trace back to one sample, sequenced in a study of blood T cell repertoires in COVID-19. TCRdb's table, derived via immunoSEQ multiplex PCR, lists solely in-frame clones and lacks some. The sample includes about 120,000 clones, 82% of them seen just once. Sequencing was performed on peripheral blood. The receptors were sampled from a woman aged 70-85 years with acute or convalescent COVID-19.

This clone was seen only a few times. This rearrangement joins TRBV18 to TRBJ2-1; TRBD1 matches 10 bases. Germline trimming cut 5 bases from V and 7 bases from J; bases unmatched to any gene: 2. Germline assignment: CDR1 KGHSH and CDR2 LQKENI. The CDR3 is 13 amino acids. The CDR3 here is CASSGTGVNEQFF. The DNA of the CDR3 is TGTGCCAGCTCAGGGACAGGGGTGAATGAGCAGTTCTTC.

The V call is TRBV18, the J call TRBJ2-7, with D uncertain. V lost 6 bases, J lost 6 bases, and 18 bases lay in between. The CDR3 consists of 14 residues. Germline values: CDR1 KGHSH, CDR2 LQKENI. The CDR3 spells CASSQRSGYIEQYF. CDR3 nucleotides: TGTGCCAGCTCCCAGAGGTCCGGATATATCGAGCAGTACTTC. Variable domain in full (rest from reference TRBV18 and TRBJ2-7): NAGVMQNPRHLVRRRGQEARLRCSPMKGHSHVYWYRQLPEEGLKFMVYLQKENIIDESGMPKERFSAEFPKEGPSILRIQQVVRGDSAAYFCASSQRSGYIEQYFGPGTRLTVT.

V usage is TRBV18 and J usage is TRBJ1-1; 7 bases align to TRBD1. Germline CDR1 is KGHSH and CDR2 is LQKENI. The junction had 12 bases not matched to a gene; V was cut back by 2 bases and J by 6 bases. The CDR3 has 16 residues. CDR3 bases: TGTGCCAGCTCACCAACACGGGCAGGGGGTAGCGCTGAAGCTTTCTTT. It yields the protein CASSPTRAGGSAEAFF.

This chain connects TRBV6-2 or TRBV6-3 to TRBJ2-1, with TRBD1 identical over 9 bases. The V gene's germline CDR1 is MNHEY and CDR2 SVGEGT. V lost 2 bases and J lost 6; bases outside the gene matches: 8. The CDR3 has 16 residues. The CDR3 is CASSYRRDREGNEQFF. The CDR3 nucleotides read TGTGCCAGCAGTTACCGCAGGGACAGGGAGGGCAATGAGCAGTTCTTC.

The chain has TRBV19 and TRBJ2-1, with D possibly being TRBD1 (6 bases). There are 15 residues in the CDR3. The germline V and J ends were trimmed by 5 bases and 1 base, with 12 bases remaining between them. Per the germline V gene, CDR1 is LNHDA and CDR2 is SQIVND (reference sequence). DNA for the CDR3: TGTGCCAGTAGTGAACAGGGAGCGTCCTACAATGAGCAGTTCTTC. Amino acid sequence: CASSEQGASYNEQFF.